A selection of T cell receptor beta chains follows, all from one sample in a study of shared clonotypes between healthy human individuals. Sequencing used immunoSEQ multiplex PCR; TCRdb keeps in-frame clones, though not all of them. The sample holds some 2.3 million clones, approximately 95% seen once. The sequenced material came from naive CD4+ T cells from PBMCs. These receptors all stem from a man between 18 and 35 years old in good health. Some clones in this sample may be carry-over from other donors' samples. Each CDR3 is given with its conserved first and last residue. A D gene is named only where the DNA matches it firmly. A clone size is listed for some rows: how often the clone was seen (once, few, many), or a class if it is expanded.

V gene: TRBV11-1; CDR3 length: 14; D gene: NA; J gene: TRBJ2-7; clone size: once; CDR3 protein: CASSRPGQTYEQYF; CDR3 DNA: TGTGCCAGCAGCCGTCCGGGACAAACCTACGAGCAGTACTTC
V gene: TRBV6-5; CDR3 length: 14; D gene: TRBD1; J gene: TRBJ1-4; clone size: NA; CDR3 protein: CASSQDRGSKKLFF; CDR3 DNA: TGTGCCAGCAGTCAGGACAGGGGGAGCAAAAAACTGTTTTTT
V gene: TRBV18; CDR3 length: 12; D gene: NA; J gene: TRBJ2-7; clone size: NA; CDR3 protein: CASSPSGEEQYF; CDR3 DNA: TGTGCCAGCTCACCTTCAGGGGAAGAGCAGTACTTC
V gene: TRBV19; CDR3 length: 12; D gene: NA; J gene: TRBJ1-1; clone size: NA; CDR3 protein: CASSIFGTEAFF; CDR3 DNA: TGTGCCAGTAGTATATTTGGGACTGAAGCTTTCTTT
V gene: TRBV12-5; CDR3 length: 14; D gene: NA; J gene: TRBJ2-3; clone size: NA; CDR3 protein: CASGFGGSGDTQYF; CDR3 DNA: TGTGCTAGTGGTTTTGGTGGGAGTGGAGATACGCAGTATTTT
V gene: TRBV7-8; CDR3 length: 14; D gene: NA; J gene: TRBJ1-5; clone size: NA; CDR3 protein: CASTPRGWGQPQHF; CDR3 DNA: TGTGCCAGCACCCCTAGAGGTTGGGGGCAGCCCCAGCATTTT
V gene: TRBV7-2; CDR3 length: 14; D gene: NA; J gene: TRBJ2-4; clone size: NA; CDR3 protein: CASSSAPGGSIQYF; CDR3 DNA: TGTGCCAGCAGCTCGGCCCCAGGAGGGAGCATTCAGTACTTC
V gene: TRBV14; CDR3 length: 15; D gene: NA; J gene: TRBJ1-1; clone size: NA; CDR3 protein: CASSQAQVGNTEAFF; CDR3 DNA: TGTGCCAGCAGCCAAGCCCAGGTTGGGAACACTGAAGCTTTCTTT
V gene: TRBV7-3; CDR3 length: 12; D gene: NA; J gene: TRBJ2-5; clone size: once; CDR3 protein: CASGDTQETQYF; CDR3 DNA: TGTGCCAGCGGGGACACGCAAGAGACCCAGTACTTC
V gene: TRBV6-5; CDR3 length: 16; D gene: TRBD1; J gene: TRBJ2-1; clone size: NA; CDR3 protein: CASSYSSRGIYNEQFF; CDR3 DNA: TGTGCCAGCAGTTACTCTAGCAGGGGGATTTACAATGAGCAGTTCTTC
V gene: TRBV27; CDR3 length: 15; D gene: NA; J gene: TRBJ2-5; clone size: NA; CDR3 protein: CASTSTETYQETQYF; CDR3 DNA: TGTGCCAGCACTTCGACAGAGACTTACCAAGAGACCCAGTACTTC
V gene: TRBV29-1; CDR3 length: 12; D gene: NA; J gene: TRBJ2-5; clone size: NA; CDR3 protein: CSAGRGQETQYF; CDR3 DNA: TGCAGCGCCGGACGGGGACAAGAGACCCAGTACTTC
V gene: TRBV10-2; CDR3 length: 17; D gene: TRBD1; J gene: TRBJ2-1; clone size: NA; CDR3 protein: CASRAKRPGQGTNEQFF; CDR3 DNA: TGCGCCAGCAGGGCCAAACGACCGGGACAGGGTACCAATGAGCAGTTCTTC
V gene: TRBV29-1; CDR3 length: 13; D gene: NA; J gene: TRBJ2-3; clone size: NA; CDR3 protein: CSVEGKYTDTQYF; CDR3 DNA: TGCAGCGTTGAAGGCAAATACACAGATACGCAGTATTTT
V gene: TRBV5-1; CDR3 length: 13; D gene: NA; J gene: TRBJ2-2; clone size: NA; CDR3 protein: CASSTVPTGELFF; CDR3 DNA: TGCGCCAGCAGCACCGTTCCGACCGGGGAGCTGTTTTTT
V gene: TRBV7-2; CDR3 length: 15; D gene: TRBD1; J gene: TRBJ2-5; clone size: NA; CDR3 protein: CASSRDRGRGETQYF; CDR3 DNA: TGTGCCAGCAGCCGAGACAGGGGGCGCGGAGAGACCCAGTACTTC
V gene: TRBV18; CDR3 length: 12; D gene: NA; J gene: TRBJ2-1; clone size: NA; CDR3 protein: CASSPPSNEQFF; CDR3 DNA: TGTGCCAGCTCACCTCCTAGTAATGAGCAGTTCTTC
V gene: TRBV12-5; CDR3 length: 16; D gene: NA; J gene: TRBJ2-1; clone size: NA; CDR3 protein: CASGLVLRGRYNEQFF; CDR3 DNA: TGTGCTAGTGGTTTGGTACTCAGGGGGAGGTACAATGAGCAGTTCTTC
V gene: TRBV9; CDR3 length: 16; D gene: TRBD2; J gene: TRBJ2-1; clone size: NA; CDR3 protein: CASSPHLAGVNNEQFF; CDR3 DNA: TGTGCCAGCAGCCCCCACCTAGCGGGGGTTAACAATGAGCAGTTCTTC
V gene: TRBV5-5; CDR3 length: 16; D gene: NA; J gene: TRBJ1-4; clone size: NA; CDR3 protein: CASMPPGGATNEKLFF; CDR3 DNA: TGTGCCAGCATGCCCCCGGGGGGAGCAACTAATGAAAAACTGTTTTTT
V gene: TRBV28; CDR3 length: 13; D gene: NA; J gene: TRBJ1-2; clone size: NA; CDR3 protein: CASSLRQGYGYTF; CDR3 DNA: TGTGCCAGCAGTTTACGGCAGGGGTATGGCTACACCTTC
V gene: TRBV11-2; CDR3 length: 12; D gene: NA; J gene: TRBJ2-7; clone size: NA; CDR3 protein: CASSPKSYEQYF; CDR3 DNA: TGTGCCAGCAGCCCAAAGTCCTACGAGCAGTACTTC
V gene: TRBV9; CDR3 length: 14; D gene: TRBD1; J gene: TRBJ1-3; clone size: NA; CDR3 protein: CASTGLISGNTIYF; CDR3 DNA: TGTGCTTCGACAGGGTTAATTTCTGGAAACACCATATATTTT
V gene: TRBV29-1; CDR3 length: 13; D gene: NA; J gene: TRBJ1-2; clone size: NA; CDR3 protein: CSVGVGGSYGYTF; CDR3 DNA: TGCAGCGTTGGGGTAGGGGGTAGTTATGGCTACACCTTC
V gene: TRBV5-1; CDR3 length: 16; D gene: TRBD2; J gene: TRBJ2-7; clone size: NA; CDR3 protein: CASSPLAGGPLSEQYF; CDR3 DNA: TGCGCCAGCAGCCCACTAGCGGGAGGGCCATTATCCGAGCAGTACTTC
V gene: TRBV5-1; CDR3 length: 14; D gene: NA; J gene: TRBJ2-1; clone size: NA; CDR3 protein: CASSTLQGSDEQFF; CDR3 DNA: TGCGCCAGCAGCACATTACAGGGAAGCGATGAGCAGTTCTTC
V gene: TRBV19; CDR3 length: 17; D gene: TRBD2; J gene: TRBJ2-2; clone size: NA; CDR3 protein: CASSIDLPGLVAGELFF; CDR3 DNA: TGTGCCAGTAGTATAGATCTCCCGGGACTAGTAGCCGGGGAGCTGTTTTTT
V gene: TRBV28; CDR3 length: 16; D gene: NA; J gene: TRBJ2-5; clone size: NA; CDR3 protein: CASTLAGLLERETQYF; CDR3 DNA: TGTGCCAGCACCTTGGCGGGGCTGCTCGAGAGAGAGACCCAGTACTTC
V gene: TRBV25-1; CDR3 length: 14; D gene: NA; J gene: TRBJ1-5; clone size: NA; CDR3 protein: CASSPGQFNQPQHF; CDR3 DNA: TGTGCCAGCAGTCCCGGACAGTTCAATCAGCCCCAGCATTTT
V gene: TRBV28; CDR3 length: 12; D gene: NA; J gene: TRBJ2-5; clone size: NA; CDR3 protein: CASSLLSETQYF; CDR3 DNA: TGTGCCAGCAGTCTCCTTAGCGAGACCCAGTACTTC
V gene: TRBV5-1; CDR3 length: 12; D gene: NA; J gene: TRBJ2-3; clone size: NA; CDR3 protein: CASRPDRDTQYF; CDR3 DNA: TGCGCCAGCAGACCGGACCGGGATACGCAGTATTTT
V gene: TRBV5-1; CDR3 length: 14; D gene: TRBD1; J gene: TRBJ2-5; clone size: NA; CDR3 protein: CASSWGQGQETQYF; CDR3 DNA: TGCGCCAGCAGCTGGGGACAGGGCCAAGAGACCCAGTACTTC
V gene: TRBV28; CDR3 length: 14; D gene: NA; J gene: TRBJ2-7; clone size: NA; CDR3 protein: CASRAVLPGMEQYF; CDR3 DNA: TGTGCCAGCAGGGCAGTCCTGCCTGGCATGGAGCAGTACTTC
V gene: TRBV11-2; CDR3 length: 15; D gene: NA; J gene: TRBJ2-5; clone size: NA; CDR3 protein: CASSLRGRNQETQYF; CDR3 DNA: TGTGCCAGCAGCTTAAGAGGTCGGAACCAAGAGACCCAGTACTTC
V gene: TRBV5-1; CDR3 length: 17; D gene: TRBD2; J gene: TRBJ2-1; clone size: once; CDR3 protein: CASSLGLAGGNYNEQFF; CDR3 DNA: TGCGCCAGCAGCCTGGGACTAGCGGGAGGGAATTACAATGAGCAGTTCTTC
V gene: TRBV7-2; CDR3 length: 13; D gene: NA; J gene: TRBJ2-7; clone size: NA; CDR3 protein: CASSLAIYYEQYF; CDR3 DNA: TGTGCCAGCAGCTTAGCCATATACTACGAGCAGTACTTC
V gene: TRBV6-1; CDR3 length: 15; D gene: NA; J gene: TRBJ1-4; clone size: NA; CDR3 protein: CASSDYSALIGKLFF; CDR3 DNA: TGTGCCAGCAGTGACTACAGTGCGTTGATAGGGAAACTGTTTTTT
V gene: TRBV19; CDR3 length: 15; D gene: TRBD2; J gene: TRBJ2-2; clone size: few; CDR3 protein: CASSSTSGTSGELFF; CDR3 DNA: TGTGCCAGTAGTTCCACTAGCGGGACTTCCGGGGAGCTGTTTTTT
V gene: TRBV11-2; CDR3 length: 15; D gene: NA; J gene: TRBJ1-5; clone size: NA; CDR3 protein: CASSLERGRGQPQHF; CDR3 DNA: TGTGCCAGCAGCTTAGAAAGAGGGCGAGGTCAGCCCCAGCATTTT
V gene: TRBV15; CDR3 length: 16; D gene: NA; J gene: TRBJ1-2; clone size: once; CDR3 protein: CATSRGITTGGYGYTF; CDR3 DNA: TGTGCCACCAGCAGAGGGATTACGACGGGAGGGTATGGCTACACCTTC
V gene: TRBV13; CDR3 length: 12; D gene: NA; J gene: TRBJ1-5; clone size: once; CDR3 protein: CASSLRGQPQHF; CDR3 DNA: TGTGCCAGCAGCCTAAGGGGTCAGCCCCAGCATTTT
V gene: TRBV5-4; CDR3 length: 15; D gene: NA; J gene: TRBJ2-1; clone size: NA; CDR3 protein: CASSFRQYSYNEQFF; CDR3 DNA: TGTGCCAGCAGCTTTAGGCAGTATTCCTACAATGAGCAGTTCTTC
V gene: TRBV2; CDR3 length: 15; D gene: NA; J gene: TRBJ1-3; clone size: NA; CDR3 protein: CASIGQPSTGNTIYF; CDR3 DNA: TGTGCCAGCATCGGACAGCCATCCACTGGAAACACCATATATTTT
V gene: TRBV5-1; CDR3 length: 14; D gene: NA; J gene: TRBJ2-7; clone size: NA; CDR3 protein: CASSPSDLYYEQYF; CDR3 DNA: TGCGCCAGCAGCCCTTCGGATCTCTACTACGAGCAGTACTTC
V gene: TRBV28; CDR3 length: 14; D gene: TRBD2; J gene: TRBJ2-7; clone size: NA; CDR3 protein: CASSPRGGSYEQYF; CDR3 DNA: TGTGCCAGCAGTCCGCGGGGCGGGAGCTACGAGCAGTACTTC
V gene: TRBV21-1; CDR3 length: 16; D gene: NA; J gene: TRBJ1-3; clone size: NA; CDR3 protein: CASSGAVYNTHETPYF; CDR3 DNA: TGTGCCAGCAGTGGGGCCGTCTACAACACGCACGAAACACCATATTTT
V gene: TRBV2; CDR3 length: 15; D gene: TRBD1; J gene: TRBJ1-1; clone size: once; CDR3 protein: CASSRQGLANTEAFF; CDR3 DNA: TGTGCCAGCAGTAGACAGGGACTGGCGAACACTGAAGCTTTCTTT
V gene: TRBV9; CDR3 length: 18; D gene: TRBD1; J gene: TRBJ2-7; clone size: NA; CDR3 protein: CASSPGTGGAGVSYEQYF; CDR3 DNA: TGTGCCAGCAGCCCTGGGACAGGGGGCGCAGGGGTATCCTACGAGCAGTACTTC
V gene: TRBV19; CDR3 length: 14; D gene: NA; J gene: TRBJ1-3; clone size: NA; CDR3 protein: CASSTGQSRNTIYF; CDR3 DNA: TGTGCCAGTAGTACCGGACAGTCTAGAAACACCATATATTTT
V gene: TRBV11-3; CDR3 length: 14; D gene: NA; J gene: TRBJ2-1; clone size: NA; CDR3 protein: CASSLGMRGDEQFF; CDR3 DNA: TGTGCCAGCAGCTTAGGAATGAGAGGGGATGAGCAGTTCTTC
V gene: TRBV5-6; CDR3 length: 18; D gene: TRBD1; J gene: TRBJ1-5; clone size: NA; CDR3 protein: CASSEWLSRDRSNQPQHF; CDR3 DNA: TGTGCCAGCAGCGAATGGTTAAGCCGGGACAGGTCAAATCAGCCCCAGCATTTT
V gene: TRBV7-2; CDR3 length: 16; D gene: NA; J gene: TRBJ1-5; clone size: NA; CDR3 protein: CASSPGGRYSNQPQHF; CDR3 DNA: TGTGCCAGCAGCCCCGGGGGAAGGTACAGCAATCAGCCCCAGCATTTT
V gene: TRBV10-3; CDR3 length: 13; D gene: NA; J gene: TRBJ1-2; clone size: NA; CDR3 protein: CAIKGQQSYGYTF; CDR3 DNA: TGTGCCATCAAGGGGCAGCAATCTTATGGCTACACCTTC
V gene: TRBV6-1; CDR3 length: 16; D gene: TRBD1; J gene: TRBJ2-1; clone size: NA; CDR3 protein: CASSGRQGNSYNEQFF; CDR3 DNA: TGTGCCAGCAGTGGCCGACAGGGGAACTCCTACAATGAGCAGTTCTTC
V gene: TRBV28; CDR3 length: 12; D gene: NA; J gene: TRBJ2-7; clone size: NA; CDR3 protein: CASTSRPYEQYF; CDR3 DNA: TGTGCCAGCACGAGCCGGCCTTACGAGCAGTACTTC
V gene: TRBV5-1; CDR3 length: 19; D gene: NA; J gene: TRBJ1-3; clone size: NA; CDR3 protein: CASSLGTVDAILSGNTIYF; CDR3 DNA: TGCGCCAGCAGCTTGGGAACAGTCGACGCGATTCTCTCTGGAAACACCATATATTTT
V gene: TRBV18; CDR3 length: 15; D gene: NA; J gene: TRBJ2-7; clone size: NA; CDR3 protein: CASSPFKPPLDEQYF; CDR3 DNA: TGTGCCAGCTCACCATTCAAACCTCCGCTCGACGAGCAGTACTTC
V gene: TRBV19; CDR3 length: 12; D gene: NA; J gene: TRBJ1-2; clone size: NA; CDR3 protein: CASSLQGYGYTF; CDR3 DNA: TGTGCCAGTAGCCTACAGGGTTATGGCTACACCTTC